This TCR beta chain was recorded in a study of T-cell reconstitution after alpha-beta-depleted transplantation in children (dated by TCRdb to about 2016). In the study overall: The study quantitatively tracked T-cell immune reconstitution after TCRalphabeta/CD19-depleted allogeneic hematopoietic cell transplantation in children using TCR repertoire profiling. The paper as a whole reports these results and caveats: Over subsequent months, a decline in hyperexpanded clone frequencies was noted, and after one year, T-cell counts and TCRbeta diversity were mostly ascribed to newly produced T cells. In some patients, the high TCRbeta diversity seen at day 60 was put down to recipient T cells and intrathymic progenitors that had survived conditioning. The apparently early alphabetaT-cell count recovery about two months after transplant was reportedly dependent on only several hundred rapidly expanded clones derived from non-depleted graft cells.

Sample treatment or condition, as interpreted from the label and publication: allogeneic hematopoietic cell transplantation with graft depleted of TCRalphabeta T cells and CD19 B cells. The children who served as transplant recipients had been given grafts of TCRalphabeta/CD19-depleted allogeneic hematopoietic cells. There are a few counts of this clonotype. No antigen is known for it. No much larger clone exists at a distance of one base, and base qualities are not known. CDR1 and CDR2 were assigned from the germline V gene (reference sequence) as DFQATT and SNEGSKA. The CDR3 spans 12 residues, from the cysteine through the phenylalanine. Of all the DNA, just the CDR3 is kept, 36 bases in frame from base 1. Library method: PCR. TCRdb shows the sequencer as Illumina HiSeq 2500. TCR library preparation used molecular barcoding, with unique molecular identifiers applied to normalize quantification of the TCRbeta repertoire. Starting from the raw public reads, TCRdb applied fastp trimming at Q25, assembled clones with MiXCR and retained in-frame beta chains. Every distinct CDR3 protein forms one entry, paired with its most common genes and DNA. This sample comprises 490,000 or so distinct CDR3 sequences, 10% to 13% of them detected only once. 2% of the sample is held by the ten biggest clonotypes.

The clonotype was recovered from a child aged 2 to 9 with inherited bone marrow failure, due to receive a stem cell transplant. The V and J segments used are TRBV20-1 and TRBJ2-1; 7 bases in between match TRBD2. The sample consisted of PBMCs, taken before TCRalphabeta/CD19-depleted stem cell transplant. For the CDR3, the sequence is CSFKRGLNEQFF. The DNA sequence follows: TGCAGCTTCAAGCGGGGTCTCAATGAGCAGTTCTTC.